The sequence of this T cell receptor (beta chain) was determined in a study of cytomegalovirus exposure and HLA in healthy donors. Study-wide points: The tendency of first-cohort TCR clusters to co-occur in the roughly 130 validation repertoires was the finding of a later analysis. Three chains tied to CMV proved CMV antigen-specific in vitro. While the bulk of TCR sequences proved rare, some public TCRs turned up in many donors. High sensitivity and specificity were reportedly achieved when the classifier diagnosed cytomegalovirus status.

TCRdb's table, derived via immunoSEQ multiplex PCR, lists solely in-frame clones and lacks some. The data show 35,000 to 40,000 clones, roughly 91% seen once. Per germline, CDR1 SGHVS and CDR2 FNYEAQ. The CDR3 loop spans 16 amino acids. V lost 3 bases and J lost 1; bases outside the gene matches: 4. As to this clone: The target antigen is unknown.

The chain has TRBV7-6 and TRBJ2-1, with 9 bases identical to TRBD2. Sequencing used PBMCs. This receptor was identified in a man between 18 and 29 years old in good health and CMV-seronegative. DNA for the CDR3: TGTGCCAGCAGCTTGGTAGCGGGGGATTCCTACAATGAGCAGTTCTTC. Its translation is CASSLVAGDSYNEQFF.